This TCR beta chain was documented in a study of tumor-infiltrating lymphocytes in primary liver carcinoma. On the study more broadly: T1-T3 N0M0 was the stage of the tumors, which were about 4.2 to 11 cm across.

CDR1 is LGHNA, CDR2 YNFKEQ, per germline. The CDR3 consists of 15 residues. Whole-study findings and limits: Reduced overlap was seen in tumor-adjacent and tumor-blood pairs versus tumor region pairs. The 250 largest clones made up significantly more of tumor than blood repertoires (p = 0.039).

As concerns this clonotype: Its specificity is not known. One end of the junction fails to match germline, which may point to a read error.

Germline DNA was extracted too, while blood RNA derived from unsorted whole blood. Production of TCR beta cDNA used roughly 0.55 ug total RNA together with a constant-region primer. Modified slightly, ARM-PCR produced TCR beta libraries over three nested multiplex PCR rounds. A C-beta reverse primer was combined with TRBV1-TRBV30 forward primers in the first two PCR rounds, and each round had 9 to 10 cycles. TCRdb passed the multiplex PCR reads through MiXCR, listing each CDR3 protein once. Of hundreds of thousands of distinct CDR3 sequences listed, about 60% are singletons. The V call is TRBV4-2, the J call TRBJ2-2; D is possibly TRBD2 (5 bases). The sequenced material came from peripheral blood. The sequence was collected from a man aged 35 to 55 with primary liver carcinoma and hepatitis B virus infection. Written as DNA, the CDR3 is TGTGCCAGCAGCCAAGTGTGCAGACTCACCGGGGAGTTGTTTTTT. Protein sequence: CASSQVCRLTGELFF.